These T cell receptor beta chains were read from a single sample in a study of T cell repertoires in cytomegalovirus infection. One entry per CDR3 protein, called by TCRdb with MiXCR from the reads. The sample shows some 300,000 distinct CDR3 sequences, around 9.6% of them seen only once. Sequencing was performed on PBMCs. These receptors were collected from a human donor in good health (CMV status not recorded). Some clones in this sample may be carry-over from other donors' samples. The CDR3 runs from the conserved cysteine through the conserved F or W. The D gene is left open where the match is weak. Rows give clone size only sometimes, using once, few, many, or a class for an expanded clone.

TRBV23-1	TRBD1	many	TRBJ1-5	TGCGCCAGCGATGTCCCCCGGACAGGGGGCGAAGGGGGCAATCAGCCCCAGCATTTT	CASDVPRTGGEGGNQPQHF
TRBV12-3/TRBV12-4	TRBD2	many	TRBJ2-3	TGTGCCAGCAGTTGGACTAGCGGGAGCACAGATACGCAGTATTTT	CASSWTSGSTDTQYF
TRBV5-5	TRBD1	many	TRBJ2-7	TGTGCCAGCCGCTCCGGGACAGGGCCTGTCTACGAGCAGTACTTC	CASRSGTGPVYEQYF
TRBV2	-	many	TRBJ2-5	TGTGCCAGCAGTGAGCCATCGGGACTCCAAGAGACCCAGTACTTC	CASSEPSGLQETQYF
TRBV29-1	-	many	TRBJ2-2	TGCAGCGTTGATGATAGACAGCGCAACACCGGGGAGCTGTTTTTT	CSVDDRQRNTGELFF
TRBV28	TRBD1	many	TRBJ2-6	TGTGCCAGCAGCCCATTGGACAGGCTAGTTCCTGGGGCCAACGTCCTGACTTTC	CASSPLDRLVPGANVLTF
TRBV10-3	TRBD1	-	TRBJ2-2	TGTGCCATCAGTCGGGACAGGCAGAACACCGGGGAGCTGTTTTTT	CAISRDRQNTGELFF
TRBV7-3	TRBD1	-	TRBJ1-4	TGTGCCAGCAGCTTAACGCTGGGACAGGGGTGGGCTAATGAAAAACTGTTTTTT	CASSLTLGQGWANEKLFF
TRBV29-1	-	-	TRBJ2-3	TGCAGCGCTCCTCGAGGCAGGGGATTTCCAGATACGCAGTATTTT	CSAPRGRGFPDTQYF
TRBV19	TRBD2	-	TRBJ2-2	TGTGCCAGTAGTATCTCGAGCGGGGGTGCGAACACCGGGGAGCTGTTTTTT	CASSISSGGANTGELFF
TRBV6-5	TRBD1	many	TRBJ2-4	TGTGCCAGCAGTTACTCGCTACAGGGGCCCCTCAAAAACATTCAGTACTTC	CASSYSLQGPLKNIQYF
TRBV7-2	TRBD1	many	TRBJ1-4	TGTGCCAGCAGCTTAGCCCCGACAGGGACTAATGAAAAACTGTTTTTT	CASSLAPTGTNEKLFF
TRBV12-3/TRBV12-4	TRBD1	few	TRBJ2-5	TGTGCCAGCAGCGCTGACAGGGGTCGGGGACCCCAGTACTTC	CASSADRGRGPQYF
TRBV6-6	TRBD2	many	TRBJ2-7	TGTGCCAGCGGGAGGGATACCTACGAGCAGTACTTC	CASGRDTYEQYF
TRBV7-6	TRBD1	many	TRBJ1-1	TGTGCCAGCAGCACAGGGGTGGCGGACAGCGGGCTGTCAGCTGAAGCTTTCTTT	CASSTGVADSGLSAEAFF
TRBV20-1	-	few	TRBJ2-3	TGCAGTGCTAGAAGGCAGCTAAGCACAGATACGCAGTATTTT	CSARRQLSTDTQYF
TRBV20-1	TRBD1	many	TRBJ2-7	TGCAGTGCTAGGTTGACAGGGGAAAACCACGAGCAGTACTTC	CSARLTGENHEQYF
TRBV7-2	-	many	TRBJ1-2	TGTGCCAGCAGCTCACGCATCGCGTGGCCCTATGGCTACACCTTC	CASSSRIAWPYGYTF
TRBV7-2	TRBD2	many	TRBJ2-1	TGTGCCAGCAGTCGACTAGCGGGGGGCCTTTCCGATGAGCAGTTCTTC	CASSRLAGGLSDEQFF
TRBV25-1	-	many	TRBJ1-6	TGTGCCAGCAGTGAGGTACATTCACCCCTCCACTTT	CASSEVHSPLHF
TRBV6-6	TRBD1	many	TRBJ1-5	TGTGCCAGCAGTCAGGGACAGGGGACTCAGCCCCAGCATTTT	CASSQGQGTQPQHF
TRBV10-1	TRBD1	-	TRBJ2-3	TGCGCCAGCAGTAGACAGGGTCCAGATACGCAGTATTTT	CASSRQGPDTQYF
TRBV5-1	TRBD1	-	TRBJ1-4	TGCGCCAGCAGCTCCGGGACAGGGGCCTTATATGAAAAACTGTTTTTT	CASSSGTGALYEKLFF
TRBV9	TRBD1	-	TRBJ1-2	TGTGCCAGCAGCCCCCGGGACAGGGGGCCTCAACTCTATGGCTACACCTTC	CASSPRDRGPQLYGYTF
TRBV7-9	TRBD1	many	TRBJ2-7	TGTGCCAGCAGCTTAGCGTTCGGACAGGGGGCCGACGAGCAGTACTTC	CASSLAFGQGADEQYF
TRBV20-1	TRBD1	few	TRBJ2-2	TGCAGTGCTTTGCAGGGGGTGCGGGAGCTGTTTTTT	CSALQGVRELFF
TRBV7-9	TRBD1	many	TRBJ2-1	TGTGCCAGCAGCTCAGGGGGTAGTGAGTTCTTC	CASSSGGSEFF
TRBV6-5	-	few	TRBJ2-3	TGTGCCAGCAGGGACGTAATCGGTACGCAGTATTTT	CASRDVIGTQYF
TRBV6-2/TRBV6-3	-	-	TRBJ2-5	TGTGCCAGCAGCAATTGGGAGACCCAGTACTTC	CASSNWETQYF
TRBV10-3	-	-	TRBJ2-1	TGTGCCATCAGTGAGGAGCGACAGGAAAAGGTAGAGTTCTTC	CAISEERQEKVEFF
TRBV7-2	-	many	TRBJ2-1	TGTGCCAGCAGCTTAAACAGGCGGCGGGGTGAGCAGTTCTTC	CASSLNRRRGEQFF
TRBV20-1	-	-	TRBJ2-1	TGCAGTGCTAGAGTTCGCAACAATGAGCAGTTCTTC	CSARVRNNEQFF
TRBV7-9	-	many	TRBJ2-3	TGTGCCAGCAGCTACCGGGACCTAGGGCAGTATTTT	CASSYRDLGQYF
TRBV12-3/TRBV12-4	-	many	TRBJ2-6	TGTGCCAGCAGTTTCCCGGGACTCTCAACCGGGGCCAACGTCCTGACTTTC	CASSFPGLSTGANVLTF
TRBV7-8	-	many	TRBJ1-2	TGTGCCAGCAGCTTAAATGGAGACCCGAACTATGGCTACACCTTC	CASSLNGDPNYGYTF
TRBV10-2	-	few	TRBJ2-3	TGCGCCAGCAGTGAGACGGGGGCCTTAGATACGCAGTATTTT	CASSETGALDTQYF
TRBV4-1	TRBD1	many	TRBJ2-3	TGCGCCAGCAGCCGGGACAGAGAAACAGATACGCAGTATTTT	CASSRDRETDTQYF
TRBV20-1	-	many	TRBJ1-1	TGCAGTGCTAGCAACCCGATTAGGGGAGGGGCCACTGAAGCTTTCTTT	CSASNPIRGGATEAFF
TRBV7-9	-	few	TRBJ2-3	TGTGCCAGCAGCTTAGAAGGTTCGTGGGATACGCAGTATTTT	CASSLEGSWDTQYF
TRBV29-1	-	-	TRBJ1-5	TGCAGCGTTGCACAGGGCGGAACTCAGCCCCAGCATTTT	CSVAQGGTQPQHF
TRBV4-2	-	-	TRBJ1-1	TGTGCCAGCAGCCACAGACAGGTGAACACTGAAGCTTTCTTT	CASSHRQVNTEAFF
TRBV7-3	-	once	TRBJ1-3	TGTGCCAGCAGCCGAACCTCAAGCTCTGGAAACACCATATATTTT	CASSRTSSSGNTIYF
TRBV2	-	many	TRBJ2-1	TGTGCCAGCAGTGACACCTACTACGGTGAGCAGTTCTTC	CASSDTYYGEQFF
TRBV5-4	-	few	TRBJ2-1	TGTGCCAGCAGCTCATACAGCGGAGACAATGAGCAGTTCTTC	CASSSYSGDNEQFF